Below are 21 T cell receptor beta chains sequenced from a single sample in a study of tumor-infiltrating lymphocytes in glioblastoma multiforme. Multiple V-beta primers and a C-beta primer amplified TCRB from RNA. TCRdb passed the multiplex PCR reads through MiXCR, listing each CDR3 protein once. In the table there are 15,000 or so distinct CDR3 sequences, roughly 73% of which are singletons. The sample comprised brain tumor tissue. The source is a male donor with glioblastoma.

To note about this clonotype: A read error may account for a junction end that differs from germline. The chain carries TRBV7-8 and TRBJ2-7, with D tentatively TRBD1 or TRBD2 (5 bases each). There are 17 residues in the CDR3. In germline, CDR1 is SGHVS, CDR2 FQNEAQ. This CDR3 reads CASSLRGYGTSSGEQYF. The CDR3 region has the DNA TGTGCCAGTAGCTTAAGGGGTTATGGGACGTCCTCTGGGGAGCAGTACTTC.

The chain employs TRBV11-3 and TRBJ2-1; 11 bases agree with TRBD2. CDR1 is SGHNT and CDR2 is YENEEA in the germline V gene. After removal of 5 bases from V and 6 bases from J, the junction contained 6 bases not matched to a gene. The CDR3 totals 15 residues. The CDR3 region has the DNA TGTGCCAGCAGCCTCTTAGCGGGAGGGGGCAATGAGCAGTTCTTC. Its protein product is CASSLLAGGGNEQFF.

This clonotype appeared a few times. The CDR3 DNA is TGCAGTGCTAGAGATCCGGGACAACATCAAGAGACCCAGTACTTC. Protein product: CSARDPGQHQETQYF. This chain connects TRBV20-1 to TRBJ2-5, with a tentative D call TRBD1 (6 bases). CDR1 and CDR2 from the germline V gene are DFQATT and SNEGSKA (reference sequence). CDR3 length: 15 amino acids. V was shortened by 0 bases and J by 2 bases, with 13 bases between the two germline ends.

This sequence joins TRBV11-2 and TRBJ2-5, with D tentatively TRBD2 (6 bases). Germline values: CDR1 SGHAT, CDR2 FQNNGV. The CDR3 loop spans 16 amino acids. V lost 5 bases, J lost 9 bases, and 25 bases lay in between. The CDR3 coding sequence is TGTGCCAGCAGCCCCACCCGGGGGAGCTCACAGTTGGCCCAGTACTTC. Protein: CASSPTRGSSQLAQYF.

The CDR3 DNA reads TGTGCCAGCAGCTTAGGTTTAGATAGCGGGATAGACATTCAGTACTTC. Amino acids: CASSLGLDSGIDIQYF. The chain carries TRBV11-3 and TRBJ2-4; 8 bases agree with TRBD2. CDR3 length: 16 amino acids. Germline V lookup: CDR1 SGHNT, CDR2 YENEEA. With V trimmed by 1 base and J by 8 bases, 10 bases remained unmatched. The variable domain in full, with the rest retrieved from reference TRBV11-3 and TRBJ2-4, is EAGVVQSPRYKIIEKKQPVAFWCNPISGHNTLYWYLQNLGQGPELLIRYENEEAVDDSQLPKDRFSAERLKGVDSTLKIQPAELGDSAVYLCASSLGLDSGIDIQYFGAGTRLSVL.

This clonotype rates as large. J is TRBJ2-7 and V is TRBV4-2, with D perhaps matching TRBD2 (5 bases). The CDR3 totals 15 residues. Germline V gene sequence: CDR1 LGHNA, CDR2 YNFKEQ. V lost 0 bases and J lost 1, with 10 bases in between. The CDR3 reads CASSQDLTSSYEQYF. Here the CDR3 DNA reads TGTGCCAGCAGCCAAGATCTTACTAGTTCCTACGAGCAGTACTTC.

This clonotype has at least ten counts. This chain links TRBV11-2 with TRBJ2-5; a possible D gene is TRBD2 (6 bases). Trimming left V 4 bases short and J 4 bases short, with 10 bases between. Looked up from germline, CDR1 is SGHAT and CDR2 is FQNNGV. The CDR3 is 13 amino acids. CDR3: CASSWRVIETQYF. The CDR3 DNA reads as TGTGCCAGCAGCTGGAGGGTAATAGAGACCCAGTACTTC.

This clonotype was detected once. One end of the junction does not line up with germline, which may come from a read error. The chain links TRBV5-1 to TRBJ2-2; 9 nucleotides align to TRBD2. The V gene's germline CDR1 is SGHRS and CDR2 YFSETQ. The CDR3 covers 16 residues. This CDR3 reads CAGSGDSGSKAGELLF. In nucleotides, the CDR3 is TGCGCCGGCAGCGGCGATAGCGGGAGTAAGGCCGGGGAGCTGCTTTTT. Full variable domain (outside the CDR3, taken from reference TRBV5-1 and TRBJ2-2): KAGVTQTPRYLIKTRGQQVTLSCSPISGHRSVSWYQQTPGQGLQFLFEYFSETQRNKGNFPGRFSGRQFSNSRSEMNVSTLELGDSALYLCAGSGDSGSKAGELLFGEGSRLTVL.

Comments on this clonotype: A junction boundary mismatches the germline segment, possibly from a read error. V and J are TRBV19 and TRBJ2-4; D is unresolved. This CDR3 has 17 amino acids. CDR1 LNHDA and CDR2 SQIVND come from the germline V gene (reference sequence). The CDR3 DNA is TGTGCCAGTAGTATTACCGGATTGGGATTAGCCAAAAACACTCAGTACTTC. Residues: CASSITGLGLAKNTQYF.

This clonotype occurred once. At one end the junction does not follow the germline gene, possibly because of a read error. This sequence joins TRBV2 and TRBJ2-1, with D tentatively TRBD2 (5 bases). This CDR3 region has 14 residues. Per germline, CDR1 SNHLY and CDR2 FYNNEI. The CDR3 DNA reads TGTGCCAGCAAAAAACGGGTGACTAACAATGAACAGTTCTTC. Translating gives CASKKRVTNNEQFF.

About this clonotype itself: As the CDR3 is not closed by the conserved phenylalanine or tryptophan, this likely results from a read error. The chain has TRBV20-1 and TRBJ1-6, with unresolved D. The length of the CDR3 is 14 residues. CDR1 is DFQATT and CDR2 is SNEGSKA in the germline V gene (reference sequence). The CDR3 spells CSACPGRVNSSLHL. CDR3 nucleotide sequence: TGCAGTGCTTGCCCGGGAAGGGTGAATTCATCCCTCCACCTT.

The chain recombines TRBV28 with TRBJ2-7, with 8 bases matching TRBD2. With 2 bases clipped from V and 5 bases from J, the junction kept 5 bases outside the gene matches. This CDR3 is 14 amino acids long. The germline V gene has CDR1 MDHEN and CDR2 SYDVKM. CDR3 in DNA: TGTGCCAGCAGTTTAACGGGAGGGAAGGACGAGCAGTACTTC. Encoded protein: CASSLTGGKDEQYF.

Points on this clonotype: An end of the junction differs from the germline gene, which may be a read error. The chain has TRBV6-5 and TRBJ2-1; no clear D gene. Germline V CDR1 and CDR2: MNHEY, SVGAGI. This CDR3 spans 14 amino acids. The CDR3 loop is CANSPRPYNVGQFF. The CDR3 DNA reads TGTGCCAACAGTCCCAGGCCCTATAACGTCGGGCAGTTCTTC.

In regard to this clonotype: In this CDR3 the conserved last residue, phenylalanine or tryptophan, is missing, so a read error is likely. This chain uses TRBV11-2 with TRBJ2-3, with D possibly TRBD2 on 5 matching bases. Germline V lookup: CDR1 SGHAT, CDR2 FQNNGV. This CDR3 has 14 amino acids. CDR3 coding DNA: TGTGCCTGCAGCTTGACCAGCGGCACAGATACTCAGTATTTG. This encodes CACSLTSGTDTQYL.

As regards this clonotype: Because the CDR3 is missing its conserved closing phenylalanine or tryptophan, this is likely a read error. The rearrangement joins TRBV6-6 to TRBJ2-1; D unresolved. The V gene lost 7 bases and the J gene lost 7 bases, with 20 bases spanning the gap. The CDR3 is made up of 15 amino acids. CDR1 is MNHNY and CDR2 is SVGAGI in the germline V gene (reference sequence). The CDR3: CASKYQFSGINEQFI. For the CDR3, the DNA is TGTGCCAGCAAGTATCAATTCTCAGGAATTAATGAGCAGTTCATC.

The chain carries TRBV6-5 and TRBJ1-5, with a weak D call TRBD1 (6 bases). Trimming took 2 bases from V and 4 from J, leaving 6 bases between them. Germline CDR1 MNHEY, CDR2 SVGAGI. This CDR3 has 13 residues. The CDR3 DNA sequence: TGTGCCAGCAGTTACGGGACAAATCAGCCCCAGCATTTT. This translates into CASSYGTNQPQHF.

The chain uses TRBV7-2 and TRBJ1-5; no firm D call. The germline CDR1 and CDR2 sequences are SGHTA and FQGNSA. The CDR3 covers 15 residues. Trimming left V 4 bases short and J 1 base short, with 11 bases between. Here the CDR3 reads CASSSGVGSNQPQHF. CDR3 bases: TGTGCCAGCAGCTCGGGAGTTGGGAGCAATCAGCCCCAGCATTTT.

Remarks on this clonotype: At one of its ends the junction is not consistent with the germline gene, which may arise from a read error. The chain joins TRBV5-6 to TRBJ2-1; D call uncertain. Germline CDR1 and CDR2: SGHDT and YYEEEE. The CDR3 consists of 12 residues. CDR3 loop: CASGFICNEQFF. The CDR3 DNA sequence: TGTGCCAGCGGCTTCATATGCAATGAGCAGTTCTTC.

The chain uses TRBV7-9 and TRBJ2-3; D gene uncertain. This CDR3 comprises 14 residues. V dropped 1 base and J dropped 1 base, with 6 bases sitting between them. Germline CDR1 SEHNR, CDR2 FQNEAQ (reference sequence). The CDR3 coding sequence is TGTGCCAGCAGCTTAGACCCGCGCACAGATACGCAGTATTTT. Protein: CASSLDPRTDTQYF.

For this clonotype: A much larger clone lies one base from this, so it may be a read error. The V gene is TRBV4-3, the J gene TRBJ2-3; no definite D call. The CDR3 contains 12 residues. Germline assignment: CDR1 LGHNA and CDR2 YSLEER. The CDR3 DNA sequence: TGCCCCAGCAGCCAAGAAGGCAAGACGCAGTATTTT. As protein: CPSSQEGKTQYF.

This clonotype came up a few times. Germline is not matched at one junction end, which may reflect a read error. The CDR3, as DNA: TGTGCCAACAGTGAAGATAGATTATGGGGGGGACTCTCCTACGAGCAGTACTTC. It codes for CANSEDRLWGGLSYEQYF. This chain joins TRBV6-1 and TRBJ2-7; 7 nucleotides align to TRBD2. The CDR3 length is 18 residues. Germline values: CDR1 MNHNS, CDR2 SASEGT.